The 15 T cell receptor beta chains given below trace back to one sample, sequenced in a study of T cell changes during pregnancy in multiple sclerosis. Repertoires were generated with immunoSEQ multiplex PCR, while TCRdb's copy carries only in-frame clones and drops some. The table includes roughly 45,000 clones, approximately 95% detected once. Sequencing used CD8+ T cells from peripheral blood mononuclear cells, obtained in the first trimester of pregnancy. The receptors were sampled from a female donor with multiple sclerosis, enrolled in a pregnancy study.

The J gene is TRBJ2-7, the V gene TRBV30, with TRBD1 matching over 12 bases. Looked up from germline, CDR1 is GTSNPN and CDR2 is SVGIG (reference sequence). This CDR3 is built from 15 residues. The J segment lost 4 bases and the V segment lost 2 bases, leaving 6 bases of the junction unmatched. The CDR3 protein is CAWSSGTGGLYEQYF. The DNA for the CDR3 is TGTGCCTGGAGTTCTGGGACAGGGGGCTTGTACGAGCAGTACTTC.

This chain joins TRBV9 and TRBJ2-1; D is possibly TRBD1 (5 bases). The CDR3 is 12 amino acids. Germline CDR1 is SGDLS and CDR2 is YYNGEE. V shed 4 bases and J shed 6 bases, with 8 bases lying between them. Here the CDR3 DNA reads TGTGCCAGCAGCATCAGGGCCAATGAGCAGTTCTTC. It codes for CASSIRANEQFF.

V usage is TRBV30 and J usage is TRBJ2-7, with 9 bases that match TRBD2. This CDR3 region has 13 residues. Germline CDR1 is GTSNPN and CDR2 is SVGIG (reference sequence). The trim removed 4 bases at V and 4 bases at J, leaving 5 bases unmatched. The CDR3 spells CAWTLAGEYEQYF. The CDR3 nucleotides read TGTGCCTGGACCTTAGCGGGAGAGTACGAGCAGTACTTC.

The genes are TRBV2 and TRBJ1-3; no definite D call. V gave up 2 bases and J gave up 8 bases, with 16 bases separating them. The CDR3 consists of 15 residues. The germline gives CDR1 SNHLY, CDR2 FYNNEI. The CDR3 sequence: CASSEYALWEDTIYF. CDR3 in DNA: TGTGCCAGCAGTGAATACGCCCTGTGGGAGGACACCATATATTTT.

This clone has a single count. The chain employs TRBV10-1 and TRBJ2-1; 7 bases match TRBD1. The CDR3 runs 17 residues. Germline V gene lookup returns CDR1 WNHNN and CDR2 SYGVQD (reference sequence). J lost 0 bases, V lost 0 bases, and 5 bases had no gene match. The CDR3 bases are TGCGCCAGCAGTGAGTCAACGACAGGGATCTCCTACAATGAGCAGTTCTTC. Protein: CASSESTTGISYNEQFF.

The chain uses TRBV28 and TRBJ1-1; possibly TRBD1 for D (5 bases). CDR3 length: 12 amino acids. Trimming cost V 6 bases and J 5 bases, with 10 bases left between them. From germline, CDR1 is MDHEN and CDR2 SYDVKM. The CDR3 is CASSPGHTEAFF. The CDR3 coding sequence is TGTGCCAGCAGCCCAGGGCATACTGAAGCTTTCTTT.

The chain uses TRBV29-1 and TRBJ1-1; D is possibly TRBD1 (6 bases). The V end was cut by 4 bases, the J end by 6 bases, with 15 bases between. Germline assignment: CDR1 SQVTM and CDR2 ANQGSEA. This CDR3 has 13 residues. The CDR3 loop is CSVVNGGAAEAFF. The CDR3 DNA follows: TGCAGCGTTGTGAACGGGGGGGCCGCTGAAGCTTTCTTT.

This chain connects TRBV5-8 to TRBJ2-7; D is uncertain. Trimming pared 5 bases from V and 4 bases from J, leaving 7 bases between. Per the germline V gene, CDR1 is SGHTS and CDR2 is YDEGEE. This CDR3 spans 11 amino acids. The chain's CDR3 is CASSGQYEQYF. The CDR3 nucleotides are TGTGCCAGCAGTGGGCAGTACGAGCAGTACTTC.

V is TRBV5-1 and J is TRBJ1-1, with D perhaps TRBD1 (6 bases). CDR3 length: 14 residues. Trimming pared 0 bases from V and 3 bases from J, leaving 9 bases between. Germline V gene lookup returns CDR1 SGHRS and CDR2 YFSETQ. The CDR3 protein is CASSLEDSYTEAFF. The DNA for the CDR3 is TGCGCCAGCAGCTTGGAGGACAGCTACACTGAAGCTTTCTTT.

This clone was detected a few times. The chain links TRBV28 to TRBJ2-1, with 10 bases fitting TRBD1. There are 15 residues in the CDR3. Per the germline V gene, CDR1 is MDHEN and CDR2 is SYDVKM. J gave up 8 bases and V 3 bases, and 7 bases lay outside the gene matches. As DNA, the CDR3 is TGTGCCAGCAGTTTTTTGGGGACAGGGGTTCATGAGCAGTTCTTC. Translated: CASSFLGTGVHEQFF.

The chain combines TRBV9 with TRBJ2-7; D call uncertain. Trimming pared 4 bases from V and 3 bases from J, leaving 14 bases between. The CDR3 is made up of 14 amino acids. The germline CDR1 and CDR2 sequences are SGDLS and YYNGEE. This CDR3 is CASSLRLGGYEQYF. The CDR3 DNA reads as TGTGCCAGCAGCCTGCGCCTCGGCGGCTACGAGCAGTACTTC.

This clone was detected only once. The chain has TRBV5-4 and TRBJ1-2; 7 bases match TRBD1. This CDR3 has 15 residues. V lost 3 bases to trimming and J lost 8 bases; unmatched junction nucleotides: 13. Germline loops: CDR1 SGHNT, CDR2 YYREEE (reference sequence). The CDR3 sequence is CASSWAGTAPRGYTF. The CDR3 nucleotides read TGTGCCAGCAGCTGGGCCGGGACAGCGCCCCGCGGCTACACCTTC.

This clone was recorded once. The chain links TRBV11-2 to TRBJ2-2; TRBD1 matches at 10 bases. The CDR3 has 17 residues. Per the germline V gene, CDR1 is SGHAT and CDR2 is FQNNGV. Trimming at V came to 10 bases and at J to 0 bases, leaving 11 bases not matched to a gene. CDR3 amino acids: CAIEGQGPTSNTGELFF. In nucleotides, the CDR3 is TGTGCCATAGAGGGACAGGGGCCTACGTCGAACACCGGGGAGCTGTTTTTT.

The chain links TRBV13 to TRBJ2-3; TRBD1 aligns across 8 bases. Trimming took 5 bases from V and 2 from J; bases not matched to a gene: 12. This CDR3 has 17 amino acids. The germline V gene has CDR1 PRHDT and CDR2 FYEKMQ (reference sequence). CDR3 DNA sequence: TGTGCCAGCAGCCAAAATCGACAGGGGACAGCCACAGATACGCAGTATTTT. Translating it yields CASSQNRQGTATDTQYF.

The V call is TRBV4-1, the J call TRBJ1-1; D perhaps matches TRBD1 (5 bases). CDR3 length equals 14 residues. V lost 1 base and J 1 base, leaving 7 bases between the germline ends. CDR1 is MGHRA and CDR2 is YSYEKL in the germline V gene. CDR3 sequence reads: CASSQGQRNTEAFF. CDR3 bases: TGCGCCAGCAGCCAAGGACAGAGGAACACTGAAGCTTTCTTT.